Listed below are T cell receptor beta chains from one sample, sequenced in a study of T-cell memory formation after mild COVID-19. One entry per CDR3 protein, called by TCRdb with MiXCR from the 5' RACE reads. This table has approximately 350,000 distinct CDR3 sequences, 10% to 15% appearing once. The sample consisted of PBMCs or a T cell subset sorted from them (not recorded which). The receptors originated from a man aged 18 to 29 who had mild COVID-19 (a few samples of this study predate the infection). Cell type and time point are not known. Each CDR3 is given with its conserved first and last residue. A D gene is named only where the DNA matches it firmly. Clone size is shown for a subset of rows, as once, few, many or a class of expanded clone.

CDR3,DNA,size,J,V,D
CASSYPRQPQHF,TGTGCCAGCAGTTACCCGAGACAGCCCCAGCATTTT,few,TRBJ1-5,TRBV6-2/TRBV6-3,NA
CASSFRLRESGTDTQYF,TGTGCCAGCAGCTTCCGCCTCCGAGAGTCGGGCACAGATACGCAGTATTTT,many,TRBJ2-3,TRBV27,NA
CSATSTSGGPTDTQYF,TGCAGTGCTACCTCGACTAGCGGGGGGCCCACAGATACGCAGTATTTT,few,TRBJ2-3,TRBV20-1,TRBD2
CASSEGDREWSETQYF,TGCGCCAGCAGCGAAGGGGACAGGGAATGGAGTGAGACCCAGTACTTC,few,TRBJ2-5,TRBV4-1,TRBD1
CASRDPGSRGSYEQYF,TGCGCCAGCAGGGATCCGGGATCCAGGGGCTCCTACGAGCAGTACTTC,few,TRBJ2-7,TRBV4-1,NA
CAWSYPLNTEAFF,TGTGCCTGGAGTTACCCTTTGAACACTGAAGCTTTCTTT,few,TRBJ1-1,TRBV30,NA
CASSFRGLSNEQFF,TGTGCCAGCAGCTTTCGGGGGCTTAGCAATGAGCAGTTCTTC,few,TRBJ2-1,TRBV7-2,NA
CASSWAGETQYF,TGTGCCAGCAGCTGGGCGGGCGAGACCCAGTACTTC,NA,TRBJ2-5,TRBV7-6,NA
CASSTGGTETQYF,TGTGCCAGCAGTACGGGGGGTACGGAGACCCAGTACTTC,NA,TRBJ2-5,TRBV6-2/TRBV6-3,TRBD2
CASSLDNLGGEKLFF,TGTGCCAGCAGCTTGGACAACCTCGGCGGGGAAAAACTGTTTTTT,many,TRBJ1-4,TRBV5-4,NA
CASLSGGPWDEQFF,TGTGCCAGCCTGAGCGGGGGCCCCTGGGATGAGCAGTTCTTC,few,TRBJ2-1,TRBV28,TRBD2
CASSYLFRGASYEQYF,TGTGCCAGCAGTTACCTTTTTCGGGGAGCCTCCTACGAGCAGTACTTC,NA,TRBJ2-7,TRBV6-5,NA
CAIRIGQGNTEAFF,TGTGCCATCAGGATAGGACAGGGGAACACTGAAGCTTTCTTT,few,TRBJ1-1,TRBV10-3,TRBD1
CASSPGTDKETQYF,TGTGCCAGCAGCCCCGGGACAGACAAAGAGACCCAGTACTTC,NA,TRBJ2-5,TRBV6-2/TRBV6-3,TRBD1
CSAPTYRVNTEAFF,TGCAGTGCTCCTACCTACAGGGTGAACACTGAAGCTTTCTTT,few,TRBJ1-1,TRBV20-1,NA
CSARGGTYGYTF,TGCAGTGCTAGAGGGGGGACCTATGGCTACACCTTC,few,TRBJ1-2,TRBV20-1,NA
CASSLVYGARSTEAFF,TGTGCCAGCAGCTTAGTGTATGGGGCCAGGAGCACTGAAGCTTTCTTT,NA,TRBJ1-1,TRBV7-2,NA
CSARMGSGTQYF,TGCAGTGCTAGAATGGGATCGGGGACCCAGTACTTC,NA,TRBJ2-5,TRBV20-1,NA
CARRGSSYNEQFF,TGTGCCAGACGGGGCAGCTCCTACAATGAGCAGTTCTTC,many,TRBJ2-1,TRBV2,NA
CASRWTESSYNEQFF,TGCGCCAGCAGATGGACAGAAAGCTCCTACAATGAGCAGTTCTTC,few,TRBJ2-1,TRBV5-1,NA
CASSLDRGHEQYF,TGTGCCAGCAGCTTGGACAGGGGCCACGAGCAGTACTTC,few,TRBJ2-7,TRBV5-6,TRBD1
CSVEGRASLTDTQYF,TGCAGCGTTGAAGGGCGGGCCAGTCTCACAGATACGCAGTATTTT,many,TRBJ2-3,TRBV29-1,NA
CASSLQGPLTDTQYF,TGCGCCAGCAGCTTGCAGGGGCCCCTCACAGATACGCAGTATTTT,few,TRBJ2-3,TRBV5-1,NA
CASSLTGQNTEAFF,TGCGCCAGCAGCTTGACAGGACAGAACACTGAAGCTTTCTTT,NA,TRBJ1-1,TRBV5-1,NA
CASSQGREWDTEAFF,TGCGCCAGCAGCCAAGGGCGGGAGTGGGACACTGAAGCTTTCTTT,few,TRBJ1-1,TRBV4-1,NA
CASSNSAPNEQFF,TGTGCCAGCTCGAATAGTGCACCCAATGAGCAGTTCTTC,many,TRBJ2-1,TRBV6-2/TRBV6-3,NA
CASRRQGTGGNYGYTF,TGTGCCAGCAGGCGGCAAGGGACAGGGGGGAACTATGGCTACACCTTC,few,TRBJ1-2,TRBV7-9,TRBD1
CASSPEGVTYNEQFF,TGCGCCAGCAGCCCCGAGGGGGTTACCTACAATGAGCAGTTCTTC,NA,TRBJ2-1,TRBV4-1,NA
CASSSVTAYEQYF,TGTGCCAGTAGTAGTGTTACAGCCTACGAGCAGTACTTC,few,TRBJ2-7,TRBV19,NA
CSARNRDRGQEGYTF,TGCAGTGCTAGGAACCGGGACAGGGGGCAGGAAGGCTACACCTTC,NA,TRBJ1-2,TRBV20-1,TRBD1
CASSLSPSGQPVYGYTF,TGTGCCAGCAGTTTATCTCCTTCGGGACAGCCCGTCTATGGCTACACCTTC,NA,TRBJ1-2,TRBV27,TRBD1
CASSLNSLYRDIQYF,TGTGCCAGCAGCCTAAACAGTCTCTACCGGGACATTCAGTACTTC,few,TRBJ2-4,TRBV5-6,NA
CASSLNSYEQYF,TGTGCCAGCAGCTTAAACTCCTACGAGCAGTACTTC,few,TRBJ2-7,TRBV7-2,NA
CASSSDKDHTDTQYF,TGTGCCAGCAGCTCGGACAAGGACCACACAGATACGCAGTATTTT,few,TRBJ2-3,TRBV5-4,NA
CATSRDRTALNTEAFF,TGTGCCACCAGCAGAGATCGGACGGCCCTGAACACTGAAGCTTTCTTT,NA,TRBJ1-1,TRBV15,NA
CASSEQGHSNQPQHF,TGCGCCAGCAGCGAACAGGGGCATAGCAATCAGCCCCAGCATTTT,NA,TRBJ1-5,TRBV5-1,TRBD1
CASSGTGGNTEAFF,TGTGCCAGCTCTGGGACAGGGGGAAACACTGAAGCTTTCTTT,NA,TRBJ1-1,TRBV2,TRBD1
CASSLSMYNEQFF,TGTGCCAGCAGTTTATCTATGTACAATGAGCAGTTCTTC,few,TRBJ2-1,TRBV27,NA
CASSLGGQSYGYTF,TGTGCCAGCAGTTTGGGAGGCCAGAGCTATGGCTACACCTTC,many,TRBJ1-2,TRBV12-3/TRBV12-4,NA
CASSLPTSPLHF,TGTGCCAGCAGCCTGCCCACTTCACCCCTCCACTTT,few,TRBJ1-6,TRBV7-9,NA
CASSLSRGASYNEQFF,TGTGCCAGCAGTTTATCCCGCGGGGCGTCCTACAATGAGCAGTTCTTC,NA,TRBJ2-1,TRBV27,NA
CASSFSIYRGRVYTGELFF,TGTGCCAGCAGCTTTTCCATATACAGGGGGCGCGTGTACACCGGGGAGCTGTTTTTT,many,TRBJ2-2,TRBV11-2,TRBD1
CASSQGRTAVPDTQYF,TGTGCCAGCAGCCAGGGGCGGACAGCCGTTCCAGATACGCAGTATTTT,NA,TRBJ2-3,TRBV4-2,NA
CASSLRSPGQLSDKQYF,TGCGCCAGCAGCTTGAGGTCTCCCGGACAGTTATCGGACAAGCAGTACTTC,NA,TRBJ2-7,TRBV5-1,NA
CASSFIDNEKLFF,TGTGCCAGCAGTTTTATAGATAATGAAAAACTGTTTTTT,NA,TRBJ1-4,TRBV28,NA
CASSSWTGPRDTQYF,TGTGCCAGCAGTTCCTGGACAGGCCCGAGAGATACGCAGTATTTT,NA,TRBJ2-3,TRBV7-9,TRBD1
CASSLGLGNTIYF,TGTGCCAGCAGTTTGGGTCTGGGAAACACCATATATTTT,NA,TRBJ1-3,TRBV12-3/TRBV12-4,NA